Sequencing of this T cell receptor (beta chain) was carried out in a study of T cells in Graves' hyperthyroidism and ophthalmopathy (dated by TCRdb to the late 2010s). About the study as a whole: Peripheral blood samples were taken at the time of initial diagnosis, prior to any treatment. To identify TCR V-J signatures that set the groups apart, the researchers used a discovery cohort of more than 95 patients, made up of fewer than 50 with Graves' ophthalmopathy and around 58 with stable Graves' hyperthyroidism. Whether ophthalmopathy could be predicted prospectively was tested in an independent validation cohort made up of roughly 19 hyperthyroidism patients plus 17 patients who later progressed to ophthalmopathy. The approximately 90 discovery patients were divided at random into training and test sets in a 7:3 ratio. In about six Graves' hyperthyroidism patients, the study also compared T-cell repertoires from thyroid tissue with T-cell repertoires from blood. Following sampling, methimazole starting at 30 mg daily was given to hyperthyroidism patients, and high-dose intravenous methylprednisolone was given to ophthalmopathy patients. The paper reports TCR Vbeta CDR3 sequencing of approximately 140 peripheral blood samples: fewer than 50 ophthalmopathy, 75 to 80 hyperthyroidism and around 17 progressor patients. Beyond this particular receptor, the publication reports: A model built on a 13 V-J signature distinguished ophthalmopathy from stable hyperthyroidism, reaching roughly 88% sensitivity and approximately 81% specificity in cross-validation and 80%/75% in testing. No statistical method was used to fix the sample size in advance, and group allocation was not hidden from the investigators. Blood samples also contained most of the expanded thyroid clonotypes (frequency above 0.001), which suggests that blood repertoires may reflect thyroid immune responses. In validation, the model predicted progression to ophthalmopathy with just under 71% sensitivity and over 72% specificity, a median of about 6.7 months before onset.

Graves' hyperthyroidism was defined as stable when no progression to ophthalmopathy occurred over 18 months of follow-up. Hyperthyroidism patients were newly diagnosed, had a disease duration of under 2 months, and were aged 18 to 65 years. Exclusion was applied to patients with uncontrolled infections, other autoimmune diseases, pregnancy or lactation. Diagnoses relied on clinical symptoms, serum thyroxine and TRAb, thyroid ultrasound and orbital computed tomography. Ficoll-Paque density gradient centrifugation was used to isolate PBMCs from 9.5 to 10 ml of fresh peripheral blood. Trizol reagent was used to extract total RNA, and RNA quality was then checked on an Agilent 2100 Bioanalyzer. This clonotype has a count of ten or more. Its binding antigen is unknown. The record has no base qualities; no much larger clone is one base away. TCR beta CDR3 regions were amplified from RNA transcripts. The first round of RT-PCR for the TCR CDR3 was performed with the HTBI primer set and the Qiagen OneStep RT-PCR kit. A second multiplex PCR round built the libraries, followed by size selection and purification. The libraries were sequenced on an Illumina HiSeq2000 using paired-end 100 bp reads. The paper's processing steps were these. SOAPnuke was used to process the raw data, removing reads that contained adapters or uncalled bases, had a mean Phred below 15, or lacked an exact match to the constant primer or identifier. COPE v1.2.5 was used to merge high-quality paired reads, and clonotypes were defined as unique nucleotide sequences. MiTCR v1.1 was used to align clonotypes to the IMGT TRBV, TRBD and TRBJ reference segments. Analysis was restricted to V-J combinations with a frequency above 0.0001, which covered 98% to 99.2% of repertoires. A TCS score was defined as the ratio between F50 (clonal expansion) and ExV (chaos), using BLOSUM62-based TCRdist between CDR3 peptides within each V-J. Welch's t-statistics and random forest reduced around 520 V-J features to roughly 13, which were used in a naive Bayes classifier (R e1071). The public sequencing data were trimmed at Q25 with fastp and processed into clonotypes with MiXCR by TCRdb, which kept only in-frame beta chains. Identical CDR3 proteins give one entry, which carries the most common genes and DNA. The V and J calls were determined by TCRdb, not by the authors. This sample lists 550,000 to 600,000 distinct CDR3 sequences; 15% to 20% were detected once. The ten largest make up under 20% of the sample.

CDR1 and CDR2 (SNHLY, FYNNEI) derive from the germline V gene. From the cysteine up to the phenylalanine, the CDR3 has a length of 13 residues. The sequence is cut down to CDR3 DNA, 39 bases in frame from base 1. After removal of 5 bases from V and 5 bases from J, the junction retains 3 bases not matched to a gene. Sequenced sample: blood. The receptor was derived from a woman aged 18-29 years with Graves' hyperthyroidism. The chain was built from TRBV2 and TRBJ2-1, with 7 bases in between that match TRBD2. The DNA reads TGTGCCAGCAGTAGGGACTACAACAATGAGCAGTTCTTC. This yields the protein CASSRDYNNEQFF.